The entry that follows covers one TCR beta chain sequence. TCRdb reprocessed the 5' RACE reads via MiXCR and lists one record per CDR3 protein. The data hold around 490,000 distinct CDR3 sequences, with about a fifth observed a single time. V was shortened by 0 bases and J by 3 bases, with 8 bases between the two germline ends. The length of the CDR3 is 14 residues. Per germline, CDR1 LGHDT and CDR2 YNNKEL (reference sequence). This entry comes from a study of identical twins. The data were also submitted as part of a second study, on yellow fever vaccine responses in identical twins.

This clonotype was obtained from a woman aged 18-30 years in good health. Material: CD4+ T cells sorted from blood. The chain links TRBV3-1 to TRBJ2-5; D unresolved. In nucleotides, the CDR3 is TGTGCCAGCAGCCAAGATGTCGCGGAAGAGACCCAGTACTTC. This translates into CASSQDVAEETQYF.